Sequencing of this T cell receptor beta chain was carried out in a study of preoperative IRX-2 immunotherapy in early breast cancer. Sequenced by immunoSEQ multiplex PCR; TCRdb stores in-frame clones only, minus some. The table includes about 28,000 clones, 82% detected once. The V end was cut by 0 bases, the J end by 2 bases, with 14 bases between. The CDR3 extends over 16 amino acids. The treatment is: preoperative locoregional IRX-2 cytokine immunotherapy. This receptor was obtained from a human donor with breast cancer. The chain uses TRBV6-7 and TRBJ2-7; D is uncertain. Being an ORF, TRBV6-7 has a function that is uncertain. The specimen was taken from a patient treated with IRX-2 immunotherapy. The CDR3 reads CASSYSGIPPPYEQYF. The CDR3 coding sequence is TGTGCCAGCAGTTACTCTGGCATCCCACCTCCCTACGAGCAGTACTTC.